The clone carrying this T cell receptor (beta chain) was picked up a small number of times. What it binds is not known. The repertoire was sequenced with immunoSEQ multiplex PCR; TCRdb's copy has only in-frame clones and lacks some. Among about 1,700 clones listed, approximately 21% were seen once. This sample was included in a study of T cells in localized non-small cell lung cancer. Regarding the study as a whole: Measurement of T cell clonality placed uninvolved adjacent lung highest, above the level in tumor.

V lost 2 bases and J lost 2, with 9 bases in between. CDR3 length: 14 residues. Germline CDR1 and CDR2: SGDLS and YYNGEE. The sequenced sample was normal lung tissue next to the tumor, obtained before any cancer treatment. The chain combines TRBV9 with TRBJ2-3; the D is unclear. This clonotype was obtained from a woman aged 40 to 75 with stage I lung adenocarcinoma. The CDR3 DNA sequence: TGTGCCAGCAGCGTGTGGGCCAACACAGATACGCAGTATTTT. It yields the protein CASSVWANTDTQYF.